The clone carrying this T cell receptor (beta chain) was detected a few times. Its matching antigen is unknown. Three rounds of nested PCR, following a modified ARM-PCR protocol, produced the TCRbeta library. Each CDR3 protein is one row after TCRdb ran MiXCR on the multiplex PCR reads. The sample lists 69,000 or so distinct CDR3 sequences; around four fifths were seen once. CDR1 SGHTA and CDR2 FQGTGA come from the germline V gene. V was trimmed by 6 bases and J by 5 bases, leaving 19 bases between them. The CDR3 is made up of 16 amino acids. The template was RNA from unsorted bulk tissue. The data are from a study of tumor and adjacent non-tumor tissue in lung cancer. For the study at large: Patients comprised roughly 12 adenocarcinoma, 2 squamous cell carcinoma and 1 small cell lung cancer. Study conclusions and caveats: Higher tumor TCR diversity was associated with shorter survival.

The chain employs TRBV7-3 and TRBJ2-2; D call uncertain. Sequenced input: lung tumor tissue. This TCR came from a man aged 60 to 75 with non-small cell lung cancer. CDR3 sequence reads: CASSQIGQKRTGELFF. The CDR3 DNA follows: TGTGCCAGCAGTCAAATTGGGCAGAAACGTACCGGGGAGCTGTTTTTT.